These 21 T cell receptor beta chains share one sample of origin, sequenced in a study of T cell changes during pregnancy in multiple sclerosis. TCRdb keeps only in-frame clones here, not all; method: immunoSEQ multiplex PCR. The sample contains roughly 100,000 clones, roughly 91% of which appear only once. Sequencing was performed on peripheral blood, taken after pregnancy. Receptors originate from a female donor in good health, enrolled as a control in a pregnancy study.

This rearrangement joins TRBV30 to TRBJ1-6, with D perhaps matching TRBD1 (6 bases). Germline V gene lookup returns CDR1 GTSNPN and CDR2 SVGIG (reference sequence). This CDR3 contains 14 residues. Trimming stripped 5 bases from V and 6 bases from J, with 14 bases between. The chain's CDR3 is CAWGDVQGNSPLHF. The CDR3 region has the DNA TGTGCCTGGGGTGATGTACAGGGTAATTCACCCCTCCACTTT.

The rearrangement links TRBV5-6 to TRBJ2-3; 11 nucleotides line up with TRBD2. The V and J ends lost 6 bases and 3 bases, in that order; junction bases with no gene match: 18. Germline loops: CDR1 SGHDT, CDR2 YYEEEE. The CDR3 has 19 residues. CDR3 protein: CASTTALETSGIGTDTQYF. In DNA form, the CDR3 reads TGTGCCAGCACTACCGCCCTCGAGACTAGCGGGATTGGTACAGATACGCAGTATTTT.

The J gene is TRBJ2-1, the V gene TRBV18, with TRBD1 identical over 7 bases. Germline assignment: CDR1 KGHSH and CDR2 LQKENI. The CDR3 covers 15 residues. The ends lost 4 bases at V and 1 base at J; junction bases unmatched: 4. The CDR3 DNA reads as TGTGCCAGCTCACAGAACAGGGGTTCCTACAATGAGCAGTTCTTC. This gives the protein CASSQNRGSYNEQFF. The entire variable domain, with the rest obtained from reference TRBV18 and TRBJ2-1, is as follows: NAGVMQNPRHLVRRRGQEARLRCSPMKGHSHVYWYRQLPEEGLKFMVYLQKENIIDESGMPKERFSAEFPKEGPSILRIQQVVRGDSAAYFCASSQNRGSYNEQFFGPGTRLTVL.

This clone was seen a handful of times. The rearrangement joins TRBV2 to TRBJ1-6; D perhaps matches TRBD1 (5 bases). This CDR3 region has 14 residues. V was clipped by 2 bases and J by 10 bases, with 12 bases between them. Germline-derived CDR1 and CDR2 are SNHLY and FYNNEI. Here the CDR3 DNA reads TGTGCCAGCAGTGAATTCGCAGGGCGGTCACCCCTCCACTTT. The encoded protein is CASSEFAGRSPLHF.

The V and J genes are TRBV4-1 and TRBJ2-7, with 8 bases fitting TRBD2. There are 13 residues in the CDR3. Germline V gives CDR1 MGHRA, CDR2 YSYEKL. Unmatched junction bases numbered 4, after V lost 4 bases and J lost 5 bases. The CDR3 sequence is CASSLYGGDEQYF. CDR3 nucleotides: TGCGCCAGCAGCCTCTACGGGGGGGACGAGCAGTACTTC.

The V gene is TRBV6-5, the J gene TRBJ2-7; 7 positions agree with TRBD1. Per the germline V gene, CDR1 is MNHEY and CDR2 is SVGAGI. The CDR3 consists of 13 residues. V lost 5 bases, J lost 2 bases, and 3 bases stayed unmatched. The CDR3 nucleotides are TGTGCCAGCAGTGGGGACAGTACCTACGAGCAGTACTTC. Translation gives CASSGDSTYEQYF.

This rearrangement joins TRBV4-3 to TRBJ1-1, with D unclear. Germline V gene sequence: CDR1 LGHNA, CDR2 YSLEER. V lost 0 bases and J 6 bases, leaving 11 bases between the germline ends. The CDR3 runs 14 residues. CDR3 coding DNA: TGCGCCAGCAGCCAAGATTTACTCCCCGCTGAAGCTTTCTTT. Translating it yields CASSQDLLPAEAFF.

The V gene is TRBV19, the J gene TRBJ1-2; D is possibly TRBD1 (6 bases). With 0 bases removed from V and 0 bases from J, the gap between germline ends came to 17 bases. This CDR3 comprises 18 residues. Per the germline V gene, CDR1 is LNHDA and CDR2 is SQIVND (reference sequence). CDR3 loop: CASSIDLAGAKANYGYTF. The CDR3 DNA is TGTGCCAGTAGTATAGATTTGGCAGGGGCCAAAGCTAACTATGGCTACACCTTC.

The chain has TRBV7-2 and TRBJ1-1; TRBD1 might be the D (6 bases). This CDR3 comprises 16 residues. V dropped 6 bases and J dropped 8 bases, with 25 bases sitting between them. CDR1 SGHTA and CDR2 FQGNSA come from the germline V gene. CDR3 coding DNA: TGTGCCAGCAGACAAACTGGGGCACAGGGCCTTTTCGAAGCTTTCTTT. This encodes CASRQTGAQGLFEAFF.

This sequence joins TRBV6-5 and TRBJ2-5; D not resolved. The germline V and J ends were trimmed by 0 bases and 3 bases, with 14 bases remaining between them. The V gene's germline CDR1 is MNHEY and CDR2 SVGAGI. The CDR3 is 16 residues long. The CDR3 spells CASSYSRGLGEETQYF. The CDR3 coding sequence is TGTGCCAGCAGTTACTCGAGAGGTCTAGGCGAAGAGACCCAGTACTTC.

This clone was seen a few times. The same CDR3 arises from other DNA sequences in this sample as well. The V gene is TRBV7-6, the J gene TRBJ2-7, with TRBD1 matching 8 bases. Trimming cost V 4 bases and J 6 bases; bases outside gene matches: 5. The CDR3 totals 13 residues. Germline values: CDR1 SGHVS, CDR2 FNYEAQ. Here the CDR3 reads CASSSRTGSEQYF. The CDR3 DNA sequence: TGTGCCAGCAGCTCACGGACAGGGAGCGAGCAGTACTTC.

V is TRBV5-4 and J is TRBJ2-1, with 10 bases aligning to TRBD2. The CDR3 is made up of 16 amino acids. Germline loops: CDR1 SGHNT, CDR2 YYREEE (reference sequence). J lost 8 bases, V lost 4 bases, and 12 bases had no gene match. The CDR3 bases are TGTGCCAGCAGCCCCCCTAGCGGGGGCTCGTGGGATGAGCAGTTCTTC. Protein product: CASSPPSGGSWDEQFF. The entire variable domain, with the rest obtained from reference TRBV5-4 and TRBJ2-1, is as follows: ETGVTQSPTHLIKTRGQQVTLRCSSQSGHNTVSWYQQALGQGPQFIFQYYREEENGRGNFPPRFSGLQFPNYSSELNVNALELDDSALYLCASSPPSGGSWDEQFFGPGTRLTVL.

The rearrangement uses TRBV7-9 and TRBJ2-7, with 7 bases identical to TRBD1. Germline assignment: CDR1 SEHNR and CDR2 FQNEAQ (reference sequence). The CDR3 extends over 11 amino acids. V trimming: 5 bases; J trimming: 9 bases; junction bases outside the gene matches: 4. The CDR3 DNA follows: TGTGCCAGCAGCGTGGACAGGCGGCAGTACTTC. Protein: CASSVDRRQYF.

This sequence joins TRBV7-2 and TRBJ1-2; D is unclear. Germline CDR1 SGHTA, CDR2 FQGNSA. V was clipped by 0 bases and J by 0 bases, with 8 bases between them. This CDR3 is built from 15 residues. Here the CDR3 DNA reads TGTGCCAGCAGCTTAGCGCCAGGATCTAACTATGGCTACACCTTC. Encoded protein: CASSLAPGSNYGYTF.

The genes are TRBV4-3 and TRBJ2-3, with D possibly TRBD2 on 6 matching bases. V dropped 0 bases and J dropped 1 base, with 8 bases sitting between them. Germline CDR1 LGHNA, CDR2 YSLEER. This CDR3 comprises 15 residues. In DNA, the CDR3 is TGCGCCAGCAGCCAAGATAGGAGGGGCACAGATACGCAGTATTTT. It specifies CASSQDRRGTDTQYF.

The V and J genes are TRBV7-2 and TRBJ2-7; TRBD1 aligns across 9 bases. With 3 bases clipped from V and 4 bases from J, the junction kept 13 bases outside the gene matches. From germline, CDR1 is SGHTA and CDR2 FQGNSA. CDR3 size: 17 residues. CDR3 nucleotide sequence: TGTGCCAGCAGCTTCCTGCCCGGGACAGGGACGAGGTACGAGCAGTACTTC. Translation: CASSFLPGTGTRYEQYF.

The chain carries TRBV6-4 and TRBJ1-6; D is possibly TRBD1 (6 bases). From germline, CDR1 is MRHNA and CDR2 SNTAGT. This CDR3 spans 14 amino acids. V dropped 3 bases and J dropped 6 bases, with 9 bases sitting between them. CDR3 amino acids: CASSEGTSNSPLHF. The CDR3 DNA reads as TGTGCCAGCAGTGAGGGGACAAGTAATTCACCCCTCCACTTT.

The chain uses TRBV7-3 and TRBJ1-3, with TRBD1 identical over 8 bases. The CDR3 covers 14 residues. V lost 2 bases to trimming and J lost 3 bases; unmatched junction nucleotides: 0. Germline V gene data show CDR1 as SGHTA and CDR2 as FQGTGA. The DNA of the CDR3 is TGTGCCAGCAGCTTAGGACAGGGTGGAAACACCATATATTTT. Protein sequence: CASSLGQGGNTIYF.

The V and J genes are TRBV4-2 and TRBJ2-2; 10 bases are a match to TRBD2. J lost 5 bases, V lost 4 bases, and 7 bases had no gene match. From germline, CDR1 is LGHNA and CDR2 YNFKEQ. There are 16 residues in the CDR3. The CDR3 DNA reads TGTGCCAGCAGCCTTCCAGCGGGGGGGGATACCGGGGAGCTGTTTTTT. Amino acid sequence: CASSLPAGGDTGELFF.

This sequence joins TRBV7-3 and TRBJ1-5; no firm D call. Germline V CDR1 and CDR2: SGHTA, FQGTGA. The CDR3 runs 13 residues. Trimming removed 2 bases at V and 5 bases at J, with 7 bases between. The CDR3 sequence is CASSLGPDQPQHF. CDR3 coding DNA: TGTGCCAGCAGCTTAGGGCCGGATCAGCCCCAGCATTTT.

The V call is TRBV6-6, the J call TRBJ2-7; the D gene is possibly TRBD2 (5 bases). From germline, CDR1 is MNHNY and CDR2 SVGAGI (reference sequence). The CDR3 consists of 14 residues. V lost 2 bases and J lost 0, with 8 bases in between. The CDR3 DNA follows: TGTGCCAGCAGTTACGTGGACTCCTCCTACGAGCAGTACTTC. Residues: CASSYVDSSYEQYF.